The clone carrying this T cell receptor (beta chain) occurred a few times. Its antigen is not known. The data derive from a study of CD8+CD57+ T cells in acquired aplastic anemia. Across the study: Healthy donors averaged approximately 9.8 million reads for CD4+ cells.

Template material for TCR beta VDJ and CDR3 profiling consisted of genomic DNA. TCRdb re-called the reads through MiXCR, storing one row per CDR3 protein. The sample has 400,000 to 450,000 distinct CDR3 sequences, 65% to 75% seen once. General study results and limits: Levels of CD8+ Simpson's diversity were not significantly distinct in patients versus controls.

This CDR3 comprises 13 residues. The V gene's germline CDR1 is SGHTA and CDR2 FQGTGA. V was pared by 3 bases and J by 5 bases, with 10 bases between. The chain combines TRBV7-3 with TRBJ2-5; no clear D gene. Sequencing was done on a sample of sorted CD4+, CD8+, or CD8+CD57+ T cells (not recorded which) from PBMCs. This sequence was found in a human donor in good health, serving as a control. In nucleotides, the CDR3 is TGTGCCAGCAGCTTCACTGCTAAGGAGACCCAGTACTTC. It translates to CASSFTAKETQYF.